Below, 6 T cell receptor beta chains from the same sample are listed, as sequenced in a study of cytomegalovirus exposure and HLA in healthy donors. Generated by immunoSEQ multiplex PCR, the TCRdb table keeps only in-frame clones and is missing some. The table has tens of thousands of clones, less than 96% seen once. Source material: PBMCs. The source of these receptors is a man between 18 and 35 years old in good health and CMV-seropositive.

V usage is TRBV10-3 and J usage is TRBJ1-2; possible D gene TRBD1, 6 bases. The CDR3 contains 14 residues. CDR1 is ENHRY, CDR2 SYGVKD, per germline. CDR3 region: CAGGGAKGNYGYTF. Here the CDR3 DNA reads TGTGCAGGGGGGGGCGCTAAGGGGAACTATGGCTACACCTTC.

V is TRBV28 and J is TRBJ1-5, with 8 bases that match TRBD1. The CDR3 totals 15 residues. The V and J ends lost 6 bases and 8 bases, in that order; junction bases with no gene match: 12. In germline, CDR1 is MDHEN, CDR2 SYDVKM. DNA for the CDR3: TGTGCCAGCAGGCTGACAGGGGTTGGCCGTGAGCCCCAGCATTTT. As protein: CASRLTGVGREPQHF.

V gene TRBV7-9 combines with J gene TRBJ1-2; TRBD1 agrees at 7 bases. Germline-derived CDR1 and CDR2 are SEHNR and FQNEAQ (reference sequence). CDR3 length: 15 residues. V lost 5 bases, J lost 3 bases, and 9 bases stayed unmatched. This CDR3 reads CASSPPGQEYYGYTF. The DNA of the CDR3 is TGTGCCAGCAGCCCCCCCGGACAGGAATACTATGGCTACACCTTC.

This chain links TRBV13 with TRBJ1-2; no clear D gene. The V end was cut by 0 bases, the J end by 5 bases, with 7 bases between. The length of the CDR3 is 13 residues. The germline V gene encodes CDR1 PRHDT and CDR2 FYEKMQ (reference sequence). The CDR3 loop is CASSLGAGYGYTF. CDR3 in DNA: TGTGCCAGCAGCTTAGGGGCGGGGTATGGCTACACCTTC.

In nucleotides, the CDR3 is TGTGCCAGCAGGCGTCCGGGAGGTGAGCCAGATACGCAGTATTTT. As protein: CASRRPGGEPDTQYF. The chain recombines TRBV7-2 with TRBJ2-3; 7 positions match TRBD2. The germline V gene encodes CDR1 SGHTA and CDR2 FQGNSA. The junction had 10 bases not matched to a gene; V was cut back by 6 bases and J by 4 bases. The CDR3 runs 15 residues. Looking up the rest from reference TRBV7-2 and TRBJ2-3 gives the full variable domain: GAGVSQSPSNKVTEKGKDVELRCDPISGHTALYWYRQSLGQGLEFLIYFQGNSAPDKSGLPSDRFSAERTGGSVSTLTIQRTQQEDSAVYLCASRRPGGEPDTQYFGPGTRLTVL.

The chain uses TRBV4-1 and TRBJ2-6, with 7 bases aligning to TRBD1. The V gene end was trimmed by 2 bases and the J gene end by 0 bases; junction bases not matched to a gene: 7. The CDR3 extends over 18 amino acids. Germline V gene lookup returns CDR1 MGHRA and CDR2 YSYEKL. The CDR3 DNA reads as TGCGCCAGCAGCCAATGGTCAGGGGGTAGCTCTGGGGCCAACGTCCTGACTTTC. The encoded protein is CASSQWSGGSSGANVLTF.